This T cell receptor beta chain was identified during a study of monozygotic twins with cystic fibrosis. Background on the study: Approximately 3 micrograms of fragmented DNA underwent around 14 PCR cycles for library preparation. The study, taken as a whole, reports: In 13 of 16 pairs, V gene usage was closest to the co-twin's. Monozygotic CF twins shared more identical nucleotide clonotypes than unrelated patients. The repertoire was suggested to be naive-dominated, clonality median roughly 0.0089.

The CDR3 consists of 14 residues. Germline CDR1 is SGHNT and CDR2 is YYREEE (reference sequence). The V segment lost 3 bases and the J segment 4 bases; nucleotides outside the gene matches: 5. Clones were sequenced by immunoSEQ multiplex PCR, and TCRdb holds only the in-frame ones, with some missing. Of approximately 25,000 clones in the sample, around 93% were seen once. About this clone: Its cognate antigen is unknown.

The rearrangement joins TRBV5-4 to TRBJ1-2, with 8 bases aligning to TRBD1. The origin of this receptor is a girl aged 2 to 10 with cystic fibrosis. Specimen: blood. The CDR3 is CASSYGQGGYGYTF. The DNA for the CDR3 is TGTGCCAGCAGCTATGGACAGGGCGGCTATGGCTACACCTTC. The full variable domain, its missing parts supplied by reference TRBV5-4 and TRBJ1-2, is ETGVTQSPTHLIKTRGQQVTLRCSSQSGHNTVSWYQQALGQGPQFIFQYYREEENGRGNFPPRFSGLQFPNYSSELNVNALELDDSALYLCASSYGQGGYGYTFGSGTRLTVV.